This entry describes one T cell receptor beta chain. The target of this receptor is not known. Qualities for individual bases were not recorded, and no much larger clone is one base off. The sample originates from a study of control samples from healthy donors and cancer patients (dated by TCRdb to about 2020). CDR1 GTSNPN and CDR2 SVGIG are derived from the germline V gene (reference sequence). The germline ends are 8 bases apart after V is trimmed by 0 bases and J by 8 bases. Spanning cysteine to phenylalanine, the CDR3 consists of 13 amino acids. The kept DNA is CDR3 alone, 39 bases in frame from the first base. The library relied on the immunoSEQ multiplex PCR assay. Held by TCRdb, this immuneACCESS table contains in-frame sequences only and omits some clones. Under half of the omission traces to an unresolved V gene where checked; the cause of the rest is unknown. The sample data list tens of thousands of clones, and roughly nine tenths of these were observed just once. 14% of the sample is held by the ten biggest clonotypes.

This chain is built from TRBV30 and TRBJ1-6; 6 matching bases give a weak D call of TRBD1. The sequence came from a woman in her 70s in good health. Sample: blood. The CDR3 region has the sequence CAWSVAGDSPLHF. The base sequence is TGTGCCTGGAGTGTTGCAGGGGATTCACCCCTCCACTTT.